This is a list of T cell receptor beta chains from one sample in a study of early T cells in non-severe SARS-CoV-2 infection. A single record per CDR3 protein comes from TCRdb applying MiXCR to the 5' RACE reads. The sample carries fewer than 100,000 distinct CDR3 sequences, around 11% recorded once. The specimen sequenced was whole blood. The receptors originated from an adult who was a healthcare worker with PCR-confirmed SARS-CoV-2 infection or an uninfected control (not recorded which). Each CDR3 is given with its conserved first and last residue. D genes are given only for firm matches. A row's size may be missing; if present it is once, few, many or a size class.

d_call j_call v_call clone_size cdr3_length cdr3_aa cdr3_nt
. TRBJ1-2 TRBV19 few 10 CATREGGYTF TGTGCCACCAGGGAGGGGGGCTACACCTTC
. TRBJ1-3 TRBV3-1 few 14 CASSQGVGGNTIYF TGTGCCAGCAGCCAAGGGGTCGGCGGAAACACCATATATTTT
. TRBJ2-5 TRBV6-2/TRBV6-3 . 14 CASSSSRWGETQYF TGTGCCAGCAGCTCCTCACGCTGGGGAGAGACCCAGTACTTC
. TRBJ1-4 TRBV25-1 many 15 CASSEYQQINEKLFF TGTGCCAGCAGTGAATATCAACAGATAAATGAAAAACTGTTTTTT
TRBD2 TRBJ2-5 TRBV7-8 many 18 CASSLGLLAGGFQETQYF TGTGCCAGCAGCTTAGGATTACTAGCGGGGGGGTTCCAAGAGACCCAGTACTTC
TRBD1 TRBJ2-7 TRBV20-1 many 13 CSARLDRADEQYF TGCAGTGCTAGACTTGACAGGGCCGACGAGCAGTACTTC
. TRBJ1-1 TRBV4-1 . 11 CASSQNTEAFF TGCGCCAGCAGCCAAAACACTGAAGCTTTCTTT
TRBD1 TRBJ2-3 TRBV5-4 once 14 CVSKVTGGQDTQYF TGTGTCAGCAAAGTCACAGGGGGGCAAGATACGCAGTATTTT
. TRBJ1-6 TRBV30 few 14 CAWSADAGHSPLHF TGTGCCTGGAGTGCGGACGCCGGGCATTCACCCCTCCACTTT
. TRBJ2-3 TRBV9 many 14 CASSVGRGTDTQYF TGTGCCAGCAGCGTAGGGCGGGGTACAGATACGCAGTATTTT
TRBD2 TRBJ2-1 TRBV7-9 . 15 CASSLVSSGGPKQFF TGTGCCAGCAGCTTAGTTTCTAGCGGGGGGCCAAAGCAGTTCTTC
. TRBJ1-2 TRBV7-9 many 12 CASSLVWEGYTF TGTGCCAGCAGCTTAGTCTGGGAAGGCTACACCTTC
. TRBJ2-7 TRBV20-1 many 13 CSASVGGGGEQYF TGCAGTGCTAGTGTGGGAGGGGGTGGCGAGCAGTACTTC